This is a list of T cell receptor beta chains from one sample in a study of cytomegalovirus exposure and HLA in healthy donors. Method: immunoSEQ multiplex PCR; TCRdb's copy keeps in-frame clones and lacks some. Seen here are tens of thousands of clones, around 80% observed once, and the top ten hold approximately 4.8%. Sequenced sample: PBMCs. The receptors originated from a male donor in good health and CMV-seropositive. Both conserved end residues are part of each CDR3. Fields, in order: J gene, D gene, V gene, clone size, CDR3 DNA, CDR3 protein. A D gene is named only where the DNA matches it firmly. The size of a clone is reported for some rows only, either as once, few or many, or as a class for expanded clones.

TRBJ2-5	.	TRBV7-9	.	TGTGCCAGCATTCAGGGATTCACAGAGACCCAGTACTTC	CASIQGFTETQYF
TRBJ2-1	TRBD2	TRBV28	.	TGTGCCAGCAGTCCTCGACTAGCGCACAATGAGCAGTTCTTC	CASSPRLAHNEQFF
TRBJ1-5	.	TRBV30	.	TGTGCCTGGAGTGTAGGGGACAATCAGCCCCAGCATTTT	CAWSVGDNQPQHF
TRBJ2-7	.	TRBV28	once	TGTGCCAGCAGTTTTGTGGACAGCTACGAGCAGTACTTC	CASSFVDSYEQYF
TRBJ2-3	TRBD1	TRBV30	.	TGTGCCTGGAGTGTAGGGACAGGGCCGGCAGATACGCAGTATTTT	CAWSVGTGPADTQYF
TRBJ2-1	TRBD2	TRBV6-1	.	TGTGCCAGCAGTGAAGCTTCCGGGACTAGCAGGGGCGAGCAGTTCTTC	CASSEASGTSRGEQFF
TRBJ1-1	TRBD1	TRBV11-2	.	TGTGCCAGCAGCTTAGATGCGACAGGGAGCGTACGAACTGAAGCTTTCTTT	CASSLDATGSVRTEAFF
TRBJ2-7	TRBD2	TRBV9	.	TGTGCCAGCAGCGTTAGCGGGGGTAACTCCTACGAGCAGTACTTC	CASSVSGGNSYEQYF
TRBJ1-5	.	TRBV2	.	TGTGCCAGCCGTAGCGGAGTGGGTGGCAATCAGCCCCAGCATTTT	CASRSGVGGNQPQHF
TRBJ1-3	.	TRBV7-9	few	TGTGCCAGCAGCTTAGTTCCGGGTCCCGGAAACACCATATATTTT	CASSLVPGPGNTIYF
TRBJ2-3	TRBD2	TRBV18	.	TGTGCCAGCTCACCCAGACTAGCGGGGGACCCAGATACGCAGTATTTT	CASSPRLAGDPDTQYF
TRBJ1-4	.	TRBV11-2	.	TGTGCCAGTGGTTTACTTGCAACTAATGAAAAACTGTTTTTT	CASGLLATNEKLFF
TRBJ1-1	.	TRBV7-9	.	TGTTCCAGCAGCTTAGATCAGGACACTGAAGCTTTCTTT	CSSSLDQDTEAFF
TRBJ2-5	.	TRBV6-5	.	TGTGCCAGCAGTCCCGGACTCGTTCAAGAGACCCAGTACTTC	CASSPGLVQETQYF
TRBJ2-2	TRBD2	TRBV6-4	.	TGTGCCAGCAGTTCAGGACTAGGGAACACCGGGGAGCTGTTTTTT	CASSSGLGNTGELFF
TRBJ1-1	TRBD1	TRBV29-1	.	TGCAGCGTCTTGACAGGGTGCTGGAACACTGAAGCTTTCTTT	CSVLTGCWNTEAFF
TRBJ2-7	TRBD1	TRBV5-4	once	TGTGCCAGCAGCGCCCGGGACAGGGCTTCCTACGAGCAGTACTTC	CASSARDRASYEQYF
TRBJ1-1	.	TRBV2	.	TGTGCCAGCAGGGGAGGCTTAGGAGCTTTCTTT	CASRGGLGAFF
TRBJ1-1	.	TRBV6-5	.	TGTGCCAGCAGTTACTTCGGTACAGGGTCAGGAACTGAAGCTTTCTTT	CASSYFGTGSGTEAFF
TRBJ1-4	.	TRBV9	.	TGTGCCAGCAGCGTAGCGGGGGCAACTAATGAAAAACTGTTTTTT	CASSVAGATNEKLFF
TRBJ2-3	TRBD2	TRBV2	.	TGTGCCAACCTAGCGGGGGAAGATACGCAGTATTTT	CANLAGEDTQYF
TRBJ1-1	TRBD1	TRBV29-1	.	TGCAGCGTTGAAATAGGGGGCTCAGGGACTGAAGCTTTCTTT	CSVEIGGSGTEAFF
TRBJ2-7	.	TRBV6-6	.	TGTGCCAGCAGTTTCGGGGGAGACGAGCAGTACTTC	CASSFGGDEQYF
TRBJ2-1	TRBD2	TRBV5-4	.	TGTGCCAGCAGCCCGGGAGGGACTAGCGCTAGCTCCTACAATGAGCAGTTCTTC	CASSPGGTSASSYNEQFF
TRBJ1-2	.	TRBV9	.	TGTGCCAGCAGCGTCACCTACGAGGATCCCAACTATGGCTACACCTTC	CASSVTYEDPNYGYTF
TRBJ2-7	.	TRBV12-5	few	TGTGCTAGTGGTTTGGTAATGGGCCGCTACGAGCAGTACTTC	CASGLVMGRYEQYF
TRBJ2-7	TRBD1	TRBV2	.	TGTGCCAGCAGAGGCCGGGACAGGGCCATCCACGAGCAGTACTTC	CASRGRDRAIHEQYF
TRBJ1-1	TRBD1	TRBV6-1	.	TGTGCCAGCAGGGAGACAGGGGGCACTGAAGCTTTCTTT	CASRETGGTEAFF
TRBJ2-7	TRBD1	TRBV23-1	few	TGCGCCAGCAGTCCAGCAGATGGAGACAGGGACGAGCAGTACTTC	CASSPADGDRDEQYF
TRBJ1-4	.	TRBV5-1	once	TGCGCCAGCAGCCTACAGGGCCTTAATGAAAAACTGTTTTTT	CASSLQGLNEKLFF
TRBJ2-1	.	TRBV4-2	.	TGTGCCAGCAGCCCGGGGAATAGGAATGAGCAGTTCTTC	CASSPGNRNEQFF
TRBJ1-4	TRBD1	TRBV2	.	TGTGCCAGCAGTGAATTTGCCAGGGGGAATGAAAAACTGTTTTTT	CASSEFARGNEKLFF
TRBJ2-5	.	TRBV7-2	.	TGTGCCAGCAGCTTAACCCCCGGGCAAGAGACCCAGTACTTC	CASSLTPGQETQYF
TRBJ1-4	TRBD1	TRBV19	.	TGTGCCAGCGAACCGGGACAGCGTAATGAAAAACTGTTTTTT	CASEPGQRNEKLFF
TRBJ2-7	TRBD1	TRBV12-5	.	TGTGCTAGTGGTTTGGACAGGGGTGCCTACGAGCAGTACTTC	CASGLDRGAYEQYF
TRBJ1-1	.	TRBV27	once	TGTGCCAGCAGCCGCCCCGGACCGGGGACTGAAGCTTTCTTT	CASSRPGPGTEAFF
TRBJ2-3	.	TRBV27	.	TGTGCCAGCAGTGCATTGACAGGTTTGAATTCTGATACGCAGTATTTT	CASSALTGLNSDTQYF
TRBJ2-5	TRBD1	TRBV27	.	TGTGCCAGCAGTTTAGACTCGACAGGGCAAGAGACCCAGTACTTC	CASSLDSTGQETQYF
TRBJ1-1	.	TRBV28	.	TGTGCCAGCAGTTTAACCCCCGTGGGAGGGAATTACCCTGAAGCTTTCTTT	CASSLTPVGGNYPEAFF
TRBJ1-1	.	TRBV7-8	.	TGTGCCAGCAGCTTATGGGAGGGTGACGAAGCTTTCTTT	CASSLWEGDEAFF
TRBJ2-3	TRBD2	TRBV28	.	TGTGCCAGCAGTTTAAGGCAGCGGGACTACACAGATACGCAGTATTTT	CASSLRQRDYTDTQYF
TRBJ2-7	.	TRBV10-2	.	TGCGCCAGCAGTGAGCTTCAGGGGATGTCTTTCGAGCAGTACTTC	CASSELQGMSFEQYF